What follows are 18 T cell receptor beta chains derived from one specimen sequenced in a study of response to subunit inactivated influenza vaccine (dated by TCRdb to between 2018 and 2020). The library relied on RT-PCR. Instrument used: Illumina HiSeq 2500. TCRdb cleaned the public reads at Q25 with fastp, built clones with MiXCR and kept in-frame beta chains. Rows matching on CDR3 protein sequence are summarized as one entry with the most common DNA and genes. This sample lists about 500,000 distinct CDR3 sequences; more than 7% were detected once. Clones ranked in the top ten supply under 15% of the sample. The sample here was PBMCs from blood, taken around 25 months after vaccination. The receptors were sampled from a man between 50 and 69 years old who received an inactivated influenza vaccine. Donor details come from another sample of the same person, matched by shared clones.

This clonotype was picked up many times. This chain joins TRBV7-2 and TRBJ1-5, with D possibly TRBD1 on 6 matching bases. The CDR3 extends over 13 amino acids. The germline CDR1 and CDR2 sequences are SGHTA and FQGNSA. Trimming removed 3 bases from V and 7 bases from J, with 10 bases in between. The CDR3: CASSLDRYQPQHF. CDR3 DNA: TGTGCCAGCAGCTTGGACAGATACCAGCCCCAGCATTTT.

This clonotype was detected a few times. V and J are TRBV12-3 or TRBV12-4 and TRBJ2-1; TRBD2 agrees at 14 bases. The CDR3 runs 17 residues. V trimming: 6 bases; J trimming: 10 bases; junction bases outside the gene matches: 14. DNA of the CDR3: TGTGCCAGCAGGCCACCGGGACTAGCGGGAGTGTTACCCGAGCAGTTCTTC. Its protein product is CASRPPGLAGVLPEQFF.

This clonotype has a count of ten or more. The chain combines TRBV7-9 with TRBJ1-1; D is unresolved. Germline lookup yields CDR1 SEHNR and CDR2 FQNEAQ (reference sequence). Trimming shortened V by 5 bases and J by 0 bases, and 13 bases separated the two germline ends. This CDR3 has 15 residues. The CDR3 loop is CASSLKVTMNTEAFF. In nucleotides, the CDR3 is TGTGCCAGCAGCCTAAAGGTCACTATGAACACTGAAGCTTTCTTT.

This clonotype has a handful of counts. The J gene is TRBJ1-6, the V gene TRBV28; 7 bases align to TRBD1. V lost 5 bases to trimming and J lost 5 bases; unmatched junction nucleotides: 6. The CDR3 loop spans 15 amino acids. Germline CDR1 is MDHEN and CDR2 is SYDVKM. The CDR3 DNA is TGTGCCAGCAGTGCCGGGACAGCCCATAATTCACCCCTCCACTTT. Protein product: CASSAGTAHNSPLHF.

This clonotype showed up many times. An end of the junction does not agree with germline; a read error may underlie this. This chain links TRBV7-7 with TRBJ1-5; D is possibly TRBD1 (6 bases). The germline V gene has CDR1 SSHAT and CDR2 FNYEAQ (reference sequence). The CDR3 totals 13 residues. The CDR3 loop is CASSLGGRQPQHF. For the CDR3, the DNA is TGTGCTAGCAGCTTAGGGGGACGTCAGCCCCAGCATTTT.

This clonotype was seen more than once but under ten times. The chain employs TRBV20-1 and TRBJ2-7, with 8 bases identical to TRBD2. Germline assignment: CDR1 DFQATT and CDR2 SNEGSKA (reference sequence). The CDR3 consists of 15 residues. The trim removed 0 bases at V and 0 bases at J, leaving 4 bases unmatched. As DNA, the CDR3 is TGCAGTGCTAGAGATTACCTAGCGGGCTCCTACGAGCAGTACTTC. It specifies CSARDYLAGSYEQYF.

This clonotype was recorded at least ten times. The rearrangement links TRBV9 to TRBJ2-4; no clear D gene. Trimming removed 3 bases from V and 1 base from J, with 5 bases in between. CDR3 length: 13 residues. CDR1 and CDR2 from the germline V gene are SGDLS and YYNGEE. The CDR3 sequence: CASSATAKNIQYF. The CDR3 nucleotides are TGTGCCAGCAGCGCGACCGCCAAAAACATTCAGTACTTC.

CDR3 DNA: TGTGCCAGCAGTTTCGGTGGGACGGACCTCTCCTACGAGCAGTACTTC. It codes for CASSFGGTDLSYEQYF. V usage is TRBV12-3 or TRBV12-4 and J usage is TRBJ2-7, with D possibly called TRBD1 or TRBD2 (5 bases each). The CDR3 covers 16 residues. V was cut by 3 bases and J by 0 bases, with 15 bases left in between.

This clonotype was detected a few times. The V call is TRBV19, the J call TRBJ1-2; 7 positions match TRBD1. Trimming took 5 bases from V and 12 from J; bases not matched to a gene: 9. The length of the CDR3 is 12 residues. CDR1 is LNHDA and CDR2 is SQIVND in the germline V gene (reference sequence). The DNA of the CDR3 is TGTGCCAGTAGTTTCGAACAGGGGAGGCACACCTTC. Amino acid sequence: CASSFEQGRHTF.

The sample holds many counts of this clonotype. The chain carries TRBV7-6 and TRBJ2-1, with D unresolved. This CDR3 comprises 15 residues. Trimming left V 3 bases short and J 2 bases short, with 11 bases between. Germline CDR1 SGHVS, CDR2 FNYEAQ. The CDR3 nucleotides are TGTGCCAGCAGCTTTTCCGGAGAGGCCTACAATGAGCAGTTCTTC. Its translation is CASSFSGEAYNEQFF.

V is TRBV6-2 or TRBV6-3 and J is TRBJ2-7, with D perhaps matching TRBD1 (5 bases). Germline-derived CDR1 and CDR2 are MNHEY and SVGEGT. The CDR3 runs to 17 residues. V was shortened by 4 bases and J by 7 bases, with 26 bases between the two germline ends. The CDR3 here is CASSFRQSLRRVNEQYF. The CDR3 nucleotides read TGTGCCAGCAGTTTTAGACAGAGCCTCCGCCGGGTGAATGAGCAGTACTTC.

Comments on this clonotype: This may stem from a read error, because a much larger clone lies one nucleotide away. The rearrangement uses TRBV27 and TRBJ1-3; D is undetermined. From germline, CDR1 is MNHEY and CDR2 SMNVEV (reference sequence). The CDR3 has 14 amino acids. The CDR3 region has the DNA TGTGCCAGCAGTTGGAGGGCCTCTGGAAACACCATGTATTTT. Translation: CASSWRASGNTMYF.

This clonotype showed up many times. The chain uses TRBV15 and TRBJ2-1, with 9 positions matching TRBD1. V lost 5 bases to trimming and J lost 8 bases; unmatched junction nucleotides: 13. Germline CDR1 and CDR2: LNHNV and YYDKDF (reference sequence). The CDR3 is made up of 16 amino acids. CDR3 residues: CATSGYRDRVYHEQFF. CDR3 DNA: TGTGCCACCAGCGGGTACCGGGACAGGGTTTACCATGAGCAGTTCTTC.

This rearrangement joins TRBV27 to TRBJ1-4; weak D call: TRBD1 (6 bases). The CDR3 length is 18 residues. Germline V gives CDR1 MNHEY, CDR2 SMNVEV (reference sequence). The V end lost 5 bases, the J end lost 4 bases, and 23 bases lay between the germline ends. CDR3 protein: CASSPRAGWTAFNEKLFF. The CDR3 nucleotides are TGTGCCAGCAGTCCCCGGGCCGGTTGGACAGCCTTTAATGAAAAACTGTTTTTT.

This chain joins TRBV2 and TRBJ1-4, with 8 nucleotides matching TRBD1. Looked up from germline, CDR1 is SNHLY and CDR2 is FYNNEI. The CDR3 runs to 14 residues. Germline trimming cut 6 bases from V and 8 bases from J; bases unmatched to any gene: 8. The CDR3 DNA sequence: TGTGCCAGCAGGAAAGGACAGGGTAACGAAAAACTGTTTTTT. This gives the protein CASRKGQGNEKLFF.

This clonotype was observed at least ten times. The chain uses TRBV10-3 and TRBJ1-1; 10 bases line up with TRBD1. Trimming at V came to 0 bases and at J to 4 bases, leaving 8 bases not matched to a gene. This CDR3 contains 17 residues. Germline V CDR1 and CDR2: ENHRY, SYGVKD. CDR3 bases: TGTGCCATCAGTGAGTCGACGGGACAGGGGATCTCCACTGAAGCTTTCTTT. It yields the protein CAISESTGQGISTEAFF.

This clonotype occurred many times. The rearrangement joins TRBV20-1 to TRBJ1-5, with TRBD1 as a possible D gene (6 bases). The CDR3 has 13 amino acids. Germline V lookup: CDR1 DFQATT, CDR2 SNEGSKA (reference sequence). Trimming shortened V by 4 bases and J by 6 bases, and 13 bases separated the two germline ends. CDR3 amino acids: CSANSGEGQPQHF. The CDR3 nucleotides are TGCAGTGCTAACTCAGGGGAGGGTCAGCCCCAGCATTTT.

There are many counts of this clonotype. The chain recombines TRBV6-5 with TRBJ2-7, with no clear D. Germline CDR1 is MNHEY and CDR2 is SVGAGI. V was pared by 6 bases and J by 4 bases, with 7 bases between. CDR3 length: 11 residues. CDR3 loop: CASREGYEQYF. The CDR3, as DNA: TGTGCCAGCAGGGAAGGTTACGAGCAGTACTTC.